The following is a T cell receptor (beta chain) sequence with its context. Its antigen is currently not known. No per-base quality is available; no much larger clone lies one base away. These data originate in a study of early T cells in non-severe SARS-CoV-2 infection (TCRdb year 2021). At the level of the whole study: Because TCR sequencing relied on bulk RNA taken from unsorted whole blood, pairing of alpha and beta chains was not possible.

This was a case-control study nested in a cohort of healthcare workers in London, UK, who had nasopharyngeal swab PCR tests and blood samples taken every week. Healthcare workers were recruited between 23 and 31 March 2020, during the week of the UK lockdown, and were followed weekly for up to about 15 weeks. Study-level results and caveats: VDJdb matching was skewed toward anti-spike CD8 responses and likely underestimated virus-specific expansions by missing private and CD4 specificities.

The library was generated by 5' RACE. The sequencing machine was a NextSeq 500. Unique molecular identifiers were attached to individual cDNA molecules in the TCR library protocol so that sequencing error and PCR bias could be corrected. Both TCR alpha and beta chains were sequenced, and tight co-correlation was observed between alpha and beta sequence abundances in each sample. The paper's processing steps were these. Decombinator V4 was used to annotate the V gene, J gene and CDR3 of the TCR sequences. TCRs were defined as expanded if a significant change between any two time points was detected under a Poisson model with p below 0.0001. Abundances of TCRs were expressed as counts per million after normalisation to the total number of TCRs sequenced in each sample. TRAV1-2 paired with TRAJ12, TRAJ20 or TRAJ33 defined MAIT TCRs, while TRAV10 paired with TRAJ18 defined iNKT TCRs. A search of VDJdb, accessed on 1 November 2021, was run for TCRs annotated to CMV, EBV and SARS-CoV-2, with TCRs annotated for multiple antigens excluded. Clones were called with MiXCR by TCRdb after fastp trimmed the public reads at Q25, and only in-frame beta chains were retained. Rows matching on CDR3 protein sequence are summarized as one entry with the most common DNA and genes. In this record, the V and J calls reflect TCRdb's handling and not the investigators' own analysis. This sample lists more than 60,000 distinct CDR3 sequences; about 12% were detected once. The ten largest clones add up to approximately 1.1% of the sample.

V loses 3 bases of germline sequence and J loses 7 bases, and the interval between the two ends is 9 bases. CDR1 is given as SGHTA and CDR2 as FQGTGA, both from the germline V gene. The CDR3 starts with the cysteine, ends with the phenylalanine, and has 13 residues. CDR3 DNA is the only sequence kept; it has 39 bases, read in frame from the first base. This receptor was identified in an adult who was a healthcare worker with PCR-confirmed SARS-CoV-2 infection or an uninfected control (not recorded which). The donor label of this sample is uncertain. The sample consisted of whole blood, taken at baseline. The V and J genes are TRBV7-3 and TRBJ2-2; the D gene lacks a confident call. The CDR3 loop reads CASSLAASGELFF. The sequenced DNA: TGTGCCAGCAGCTTGGCCGCGAGCGGGGAGCTGTTTTTT.